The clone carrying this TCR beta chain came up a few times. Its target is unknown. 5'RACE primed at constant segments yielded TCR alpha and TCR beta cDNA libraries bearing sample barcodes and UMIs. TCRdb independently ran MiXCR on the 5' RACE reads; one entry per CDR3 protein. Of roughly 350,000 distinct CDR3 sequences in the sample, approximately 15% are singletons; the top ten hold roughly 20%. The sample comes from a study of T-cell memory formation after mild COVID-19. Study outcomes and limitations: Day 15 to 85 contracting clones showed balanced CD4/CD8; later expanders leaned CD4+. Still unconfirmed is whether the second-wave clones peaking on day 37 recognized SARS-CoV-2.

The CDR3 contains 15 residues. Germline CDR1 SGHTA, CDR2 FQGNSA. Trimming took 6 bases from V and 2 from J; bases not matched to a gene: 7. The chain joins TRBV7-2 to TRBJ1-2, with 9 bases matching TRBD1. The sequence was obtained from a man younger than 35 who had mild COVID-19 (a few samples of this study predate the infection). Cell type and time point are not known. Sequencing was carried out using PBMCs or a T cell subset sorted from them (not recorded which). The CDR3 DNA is TGTGCCAGCAGTGTTACCGGGACAGGGAACTATGGCTACACCTTC. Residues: CASSVTGTGNYGYTF.